This paragraph covers one T cell receptor (beta chain) sequence. This sample was taken from a study of CD8 T cells in Susac syndrome. CDR3 length: 15 amino acids. CDR1 is MGHRA, CDR2 YSYEKL, per germline. V was trimmed by 6 bases and J by 0 bases, leaving 11 bases between them. After extraction with the RNeasy kit, 0.5 to 1 ug of the RNA was reverse transcribed using random hexamers. Via MiXCR, TCRdb re-called the immunoSEQ multiplex PCR reads, giving one row per CDR3 protein. Of under 250,000 distinct CDR3 sequences in the sample, 94% are singletons; the top ten hold about 0.14%. The sequenced sample was CD4+ T cells from PBMCs. The TCR originated in a human donor with Susac syndrome. J is TRBJ1-4 and V is TRBV4-1; D unresolved. The CDR3: CASSPSRTTNEKLFF. The CDR3 region has the DNA TGCGCCAGCAGTCCCTCTAGAACAACTAATGAAAAACTGTTTTTT.